The 19 T cell receptor beta chains in this list originate from one sample, sequenced in a study of Ad26.COV2.S vaccination and SARS-CoV-2 variants. Treatment noted: 15 to 20 received Ad26.COV2.S at low or high dose, single or two shots; roughly five received placebo; per-sample allocation not given. It was on day 63 after the first vaccine or placebo injection that samples were taken. Here immunoSEQ multiplex PCR was the method, and the copy in TCRdb shows in-frame clones only, minus some. This repertoire shows under 550,000 clones, approximately 90% found once; its top ten account for 12%. This specimen was peripheral blood, taken in a trial of Ad26.COV2.S vaccine versus placebo. The receptor source for this set is a person between 18 and 65 years old who received the Ad26.COV2.S COVID-19 vaccine or a placebo.

This chain joins TRBV11-2 and TRBJ2-1, with 7 bases matching TRBD2. The CDR3 extends over 15 amino acids. Trimming removed 2 bases from V and 1 base from J; junction bases left unmatched: 2. The germline gives CDR1 SGHAT, CDR2 FQNNGV. The CDR3 here is CASSLFSGSYNEQFF. CDR3 sequence (DNA): TGTGCCAGCAGCTTATTTAGCGGGTCCTACAATGAGCAGTTCTTC.

The gene calls are TRBV18 and TRBJ2-5; D is unresolved. Germline CDR1 KGHSH, CDR2 LQKENI. The CDR3 contains 11 residues. V was clipped by 5 bases and J by 1 base, with 2 bases between them. The CDR3 is CASSTQETQYF. The CDR3 bases are TGTGCCAGCTCAACCCAAGAGACCCAGTACTTC.

The sample holds one count of this clone. Within the sample, other DNA sequences also encode this same CDR3. The chain carries TRBV18 and TRBJ2-5; D perhaps matches TRBD2 (5 bases). V lost 3 bases and J lost 4, with 9 bases in between. This CDR3 has 13 residues. CDR1 and CDR2 (germline): KGHSH, LQKENI. The CDR3 here is CASSPPSRETQYF. The CDR3 DNA reads as TGTGCCAGCTCACCCCCTAGCAGAGAGACCCAGTACTTC.

V is TRBV5-1 and J is TRBJ1-3, with a possible D match to TRBD1 (5 bases). Germline V gene lookup returns CDR1 SGHRS and CDR2 YFSETQ. This CDR3 region has 13 residues. The V gene lost 2 bases and the J gene lost 15 bases, with 18 bases spanning the gap. This CDR3 is CASSLSIAAGQYF. In DNA, the CDR3 is TGCGCCAGCAGCTTATCTATAGCGGCAGGGCAATATTTT.

V gene TRBV29-1 combines with J gene TRBJ1-1; the D gene is possibly TRBD1 (6 bases). Trimming shortened V by 1 base and J by 4 bases, and 13 bases separated the two germline ends. CDR1 is SQVTM, CDR2 ANQGSEA, per germline. The CDR3 has 14 residues. CDR3 in DNA: TGCAGCGTTGAAGGCCGGGGGGGCGGCACTGAAGCTTTCTTT. This gives the protein CSVEGRGGGTEAFF.

As to this clone: Compared with germline, one end of the junction differs, possibly owing to a read error. The V call is TRBV7-7, the J call TRBJ2-7; 7 nucleotides line up with TRBD2. The germline V gene has CDR1 SSHAT and CDR2 FNYEAQ (reference sequence). This CDR3 contains 16 residues. CDR3 coding DNA: TGTGCTAGCAGCCCCCTCTCCCCGGGACTACACTACGAGCAGTACTTC. It codes for CASSPLSPGLHYEQYF.

The chain uses TRBV11-2 and TRBJ1-1; 12 bases map to TRBD1. V dropped 3 bases and J dropped 11; count of bases not matched to a gene: 13. The V gene's germline CDR1 is SGHAT and CDR2 FQNNGV. This CDR3 comprises 16 residues. The CDR3 spells CASSLNTGTGGLEAFF. DNA for the CDR3: TGTGCCAGCAGCTTGAATACCGGGACAGGGGGCCTGGAGGCTTTCTTT.

This clone was detected only once. The chain joins TRBV7-9 to TRBJ2-7; possible D gene TRBD1, 5 bases. V lost 0 bases and J lost 2, with 17 bases in between. Germline V gives CDR1 SEHNR, CDR2 FQNEAQ (reference sequence). The CDR3 is 17 amino acids. CDR3 DNA sequence: TGTGCCAGCAGCTTAGCGGGGCCGATAGGGCTTACCTACGAGCAGTACTTC. The encoded protein is CASSLAGPIGLTYEQYF.

V is TRBV2 and J is TRBJ2-7; no clear D gene. This CDR3 is built from 14 residues. V was clipped by 5 bases and J by 5 bases, with 16 bases between them. Germline V gene data show CDR1 as SNHLY and CDR2 as FYNNEI. The CDR3 loop reads CASSSRVVLDEQYF. The CDR3 DNA reads TGTGCCAGCAGTTCGCGAGTTGTTCTGGACGAGCAGTACTTC.

This clone has just a few counts. The rearrangement joins TRBV5-1 to TRBJ2-7; TRBD1 is a possible D gene (5 bases). Deletions cut 4 bases from V and 2 bases from J, with 10 bases between. CDR1 and CDR2 (germline): SGHRS, YFSETQ. The CDR3 is 13 amino acids. The DNA for the CDR3 is TGCGCCAGCAGCCTGACAGCACCCTACGAGCAGTACTTC. It yields the protein CASSLTAPYEQYF.

The chain combines TRBV28 with TRBJ1-5; TRBD1 matches at 9 bases. This CDR3 has 15 amino acids. Germline V gene lookup returns CDR1 MDHEN and CDR2 SYDVKM. The V segment lost 6 bases and the J segment 5 bases; nucleotides outside the gene matches: 8. This chain's CDR3 is CASSARTGVYQPQHF. CDR3 DNA: TGTGCCAGCAGCGCCAGGACAGGGGTGTATCAGCCCCAGCATTTT.

V is TRBV7-9 and J is TRBJ2-7; D perhaps matches TRBD2 (6 bases). V shed 1 base and J shed 7 bases, with 11 bases lying between them. The germline gives CDR1 SEHNR, CDR2 FQNEAQ (reference sequence). The CDR3 totals 13 residues. The CDR3, as DNA: TGTGCCAGCAGCTTAGAAGGGAGCGGGGAGCAGTACTTC. It translates to CASSLEGSGEQYF.

This chain connects TRBV6-5 to TRBJ2-7; weak D call: TRBD2 (6 bases). The CDR3 has 16 residues. V dropped 0 bases and J dropped 2 bases, with 14 bases sitting between them. CDR1 MNHEY and CDR2 SVGAGI come from the germline V gene. CDR3 coding DNA: TGTGCCAGCAGTTACTCGATAAGGCGGGATACCTACGAGCAGTACTTC. Amino acids: CASSYSIRRDTYEQYF.

The DNA of the CDR3 is TGCAGCGCTCACGGGGGACAGGGGATCGAGGAGACCCAGTACTTC. This gives the protein CSAHGGQGIEETQYF. This sequence joins TRBV29-1 and TRBJ2-5; 10 bases map to TRBD1. The CDR3 totals 15 residues. Losses at the gene ends were 7 bases for V and 5 bases for J; bases not matched to a gene: 13. Germline CDR1 SQVTM, CDR2 ANQGSEA. The whole variable domain, remainder taken from reference TRBV29-1 and TRBJ2-5, is SAVISQKPSRDICQRGTSLTIQCQVDSQVTMMFWYRQQPGQSLTLIATANQGSEATYESGFVIDKFPISRPNLTFSTLTVSNMSPEDSSIYLCSAHGGQGIEETQYFGPGTRLLVL.

CDR3 in DNA: TGTGCCAGCAGCCCGACAGGGGCCCTGGCTTTGGAGACCCAGTACTTC. Protein: CASSPTGALALETQYF. This chain joins TRBV5-5 and TRBJ2-5, with 8 bases that match TRBD1. This CDR3 contains 16 residues. CDR1 SGHKS and CDR2 YYEKEE come from the germline V gene (reference sequence). V gave up 4 bases and J gave up 5 bases; unmatched junction bases: 13.

The rearrangement joins TRBV5-4 to TRBJ1-5, with a possible D match to TRBD1 (6 bases). Germline V gives CDR1 SGHNT, CDR2 YYREEE (reference sequence). CDR3 length equals 18 residues. V lost 4 bases and J lost 3, with 23 bases in between. The CDR3: CASSPNRNRVGPNQPQHF. CDR3 coding DNA: TGTGCCAGCAGCCCGAATAGGAACAGGGTAGGCCCCAATCAGCCCCAGCATTTT.

V and J are TRBV7-2 and TRBJ1-2, with 10 bases fitting TRBD1. Germline values: CDR1 SGHTA, CDR2 FQGNSA. CDR3 length: 15 residues. After removal of 5 bases from V and 2 bases from J, the junction contained 5 bases not matched to a gene. CDR3 nucleotide sequence: TGTGCCAGCAGCACACCGGACAGGGGGAACTATGGCTACACCTTC. Translated: CASSTPDRGNYGYTF.

This chain connects TRBV18 to TRBJ2-7; a possible D gene is TRBD2 (5 bases). The CDR3 is 14 residues long. Germline CDR1 KGHSH, CDR2 LQKENI. Trimming stripped 2 bases from V and 2 bases from J, with 10 bases between. The CDR3 DNA follows: TGTGCCAGCTCACCAACAGCGGAGGCCTACGAGCAGTACTTC. Amino acid sequence: CASSPTAEAYEQYF.

This rearrangement joins TRBV4-3 to TRBJ1-5; D gene unclear. The CDR3 is 15 residues long. CDR1 is LGHNA and CDR2 is YSLEER in the germline V gene. The V gene lost 0 bases and the J gene lost 1 base, with 7 bases spanning the gap. CDR3 sequence: CASSQDSKSNQPQHF. The CDR3 region has the DNA TGCGCCAGCAGCCAAGATTCGAAGAGCAATCAGCCCCAGCATTTT.